There are many counts of the clone carrying this TCR beta chain. Its antigen is undetermined. This entry is derived from a study of tumor and adjacent non-tumor tissue in lung cancer. Study-wide background: Each sample yielded millions of productive TCRbeta reads on average.

Findings and caveats of the study: Significantly higher TCR diversity was found in tumor than normal lung. Normal lung showed higher cumulative top 100 clone frequency than tumor.

Trimming took 3 bases from V and 3 from J, leaving 12 bases between them. Germline CDR1 and CDR2: MDHEN and SYDVKM. This CDR3 region has 15 residues. Three rounds of nested PCR, following a modified ARM-PCR protocol, produced the TCRbeta library. From the multiplex PCR reads, TCRdb called clonotypes with MiXCR, one entry per CDR3 protein. The sample lists about 93,000 distinct CDR3 sequences; less than 80% were seen once. This sample's RNA came from whole unsorted tissue. The genes are TRBV28 and TRBJ1-5, with a possible D match to TRBD1 (5 bases). The source is a man between 60 and 75 years old with non-small cell lung cancer. Sequencing used lung tumor tissue. CDR3 region: CASSFEGLINQPQHF. The DNA of the CDR3 is TGTGCCAGCAGTTTTGAGGGACTGATCAATCAGCCCCAGCATTTT.